This TCR beta chain emerged from a study of shared clonotypes between healthy human individuals. Germline CDR1 is SGHDT and CDR2 is YYEEEE. The CDR3 contains 15 residues. V lost 0 bases and J lost 7, with 16 bases in between. The assay was immunoSEQ multiplex PCR, and TCRdb's table has in-frame clones only and misses some. Of 950,000 to 1,300,000 clones in the sample, about 70% were seen once. This sequence originates from a man aged 18 to 29 in good health. Material for sequencing was memory CD4+ T cells sorted from blood. Subset described: CD45RA-negative fraction. V is TRBV5-6 and J is TRBJ2-5, with D unclear. The CDR3 nucleotides are TGTGCCAGCAGCTTGGTAGGCGCGGCCGTGGGGACCCAGTACTTC. Protein sequence: CASSLVGAAVGTQYF. Variable domain in full (rest from reference TRBV5-6 and TRBJ2-5): DAGVTQSPTHLIKTRGQQVTLRCSPKSGHDTVSWYQQALGQGPQFIFQYYEEEERQRGNFPDRFSGHQFPNYSSELNVNALLLGDSALYLCASSLVGAAVGTQYFGPGTRLLVL.